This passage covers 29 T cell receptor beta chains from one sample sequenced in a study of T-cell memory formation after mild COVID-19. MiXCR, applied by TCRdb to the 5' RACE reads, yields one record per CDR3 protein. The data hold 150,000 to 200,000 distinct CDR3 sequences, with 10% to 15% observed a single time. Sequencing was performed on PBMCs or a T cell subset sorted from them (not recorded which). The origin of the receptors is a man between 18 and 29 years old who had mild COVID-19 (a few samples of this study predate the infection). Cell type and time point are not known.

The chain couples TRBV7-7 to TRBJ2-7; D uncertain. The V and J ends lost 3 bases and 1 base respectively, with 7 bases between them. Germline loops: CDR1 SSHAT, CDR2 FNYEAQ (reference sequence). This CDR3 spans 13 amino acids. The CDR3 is CASSFGVSYEQYF. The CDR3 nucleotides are TGTGCCAGCAGCTTTGGGGTTTCCTACGAGCAGTACTTC. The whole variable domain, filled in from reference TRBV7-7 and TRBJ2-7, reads GAGVSQSPRYKVTKRGQDVTLRCDPISSHATLYWYQQALGQGPEFLTYFNYEAQPDKSGLPSDRFSAERPEGSISTLTIQRTEQRDSAMYRCASSFGVSYEQYFGPGTRLTVT.

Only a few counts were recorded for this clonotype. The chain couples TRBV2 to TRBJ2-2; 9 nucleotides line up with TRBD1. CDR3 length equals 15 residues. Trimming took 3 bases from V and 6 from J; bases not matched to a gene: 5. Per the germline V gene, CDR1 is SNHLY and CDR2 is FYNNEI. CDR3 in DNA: TGTGCCAGCAGTGAGAGGACAGGGGAACCCGGGGAGCTGTTTTTT. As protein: CASSERTGEPGELFF.

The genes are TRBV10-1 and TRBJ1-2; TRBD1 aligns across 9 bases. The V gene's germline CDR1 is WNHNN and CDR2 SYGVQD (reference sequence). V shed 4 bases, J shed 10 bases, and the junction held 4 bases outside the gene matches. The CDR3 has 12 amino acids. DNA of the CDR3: TGCGCCAGCAGTGGAGGACAGGGGACCTACACCTTC. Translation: CASSGGQGTYTF.

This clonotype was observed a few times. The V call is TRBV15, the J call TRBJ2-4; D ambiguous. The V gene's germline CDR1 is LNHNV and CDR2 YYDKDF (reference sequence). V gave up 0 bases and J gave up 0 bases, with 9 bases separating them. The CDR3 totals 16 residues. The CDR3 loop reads CATSRDREVAKNIQYF. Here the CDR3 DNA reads TGTGCCACCAGCAGAGATCGTGAGGTAGCCAAAAACATTCAGTACTTC.

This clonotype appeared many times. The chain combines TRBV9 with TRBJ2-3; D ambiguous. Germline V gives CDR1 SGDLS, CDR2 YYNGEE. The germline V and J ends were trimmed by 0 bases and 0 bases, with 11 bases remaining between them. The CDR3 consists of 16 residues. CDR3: CASSVAPAFSTDTQYF. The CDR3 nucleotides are TGTGCCAGCAGCGTAGCCCCAGCGTTTAGCACAGATACGCAGTATTTT. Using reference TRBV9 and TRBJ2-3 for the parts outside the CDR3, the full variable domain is DSGVTQTPKHLITATGQRVTLRCSPRSGDLSVYWYQQSLDQGLQFLIQYYNGEERAKGNILERFSAQQFPDLHSELNLSSLELGDSALYFCASSVAPAFSTDTQYFGPGTRLTVL.

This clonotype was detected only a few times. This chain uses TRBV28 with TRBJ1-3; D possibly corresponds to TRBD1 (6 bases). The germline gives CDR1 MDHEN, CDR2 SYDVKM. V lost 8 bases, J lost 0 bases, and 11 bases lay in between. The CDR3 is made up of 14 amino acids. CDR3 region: CASRDTNSGNTIYF. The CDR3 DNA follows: TGTGCCAGCCGGGACACCAACTCTGGAAACACCATATATTTT.

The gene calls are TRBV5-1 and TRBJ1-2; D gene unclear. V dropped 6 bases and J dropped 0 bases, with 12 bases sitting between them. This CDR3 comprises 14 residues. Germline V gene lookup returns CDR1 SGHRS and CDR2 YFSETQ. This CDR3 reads CASNLGLANYGYTF. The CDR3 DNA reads TGCGCCAGCAATCTGGGCCTTGCTAACTATGGCTACACCTTC.

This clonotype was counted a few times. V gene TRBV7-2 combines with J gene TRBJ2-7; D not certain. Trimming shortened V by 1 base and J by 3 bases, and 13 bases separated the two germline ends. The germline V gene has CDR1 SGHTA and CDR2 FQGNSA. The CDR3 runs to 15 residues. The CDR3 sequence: CASSLGGRTYYEQYV. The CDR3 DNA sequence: TGTGCCAGCAGCTTAGGAGGCCGGACCTACTACGAGCAGTACGTC.

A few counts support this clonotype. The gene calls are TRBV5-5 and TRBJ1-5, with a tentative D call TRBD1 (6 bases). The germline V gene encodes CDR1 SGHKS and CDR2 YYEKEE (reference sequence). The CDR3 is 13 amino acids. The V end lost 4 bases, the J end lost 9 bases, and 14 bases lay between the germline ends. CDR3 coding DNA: TGTGCCAGCAGCGCCAGTGGGGGCTCGCCCCAGCATTTT. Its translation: CASSASGGSPQHF.

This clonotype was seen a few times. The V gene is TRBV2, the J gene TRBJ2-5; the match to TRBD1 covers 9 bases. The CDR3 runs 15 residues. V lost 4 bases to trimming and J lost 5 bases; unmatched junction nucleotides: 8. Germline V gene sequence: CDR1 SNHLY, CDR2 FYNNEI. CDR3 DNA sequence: TGTGCCAGCAGTGGGGGTACAGGGGGCTTTGAGACCCAGTACTTC. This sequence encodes CASSGGTGGFETQYF.

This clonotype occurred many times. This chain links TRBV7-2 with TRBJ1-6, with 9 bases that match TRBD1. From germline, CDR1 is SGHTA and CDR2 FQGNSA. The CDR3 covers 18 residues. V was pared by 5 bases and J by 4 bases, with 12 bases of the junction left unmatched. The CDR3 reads CASSQTGTGSGYNSPLHF. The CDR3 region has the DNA TGTGCCAGCAGCCAGACCGGGACAGGGTCCGGTTATAATTCACCCCTCCACTTT.

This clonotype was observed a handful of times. CDR3 region: CASSWGDTDTQYF. The CDR3, as DNA: TGTGCCAGCAGCTGGGGGGACACAGATACGCAGTATTTT. The chain is built from TRBV7-2 and TRBJ2-3, with D possibly TRBD2 on 6 matching bases. CDR1 and CDR2 from the germline V gene are SGHTA and FQGNSA. The CDR3 consists of 13 residues. Trimming removed 4 bases from V and 2 bases from J, with 7 bases in between. The entire variable domain, with the rest obtained from reference TRBV7-2 and TRBJ2-3, is as follows: GAGVSQSPSNKVTEKGKDVELRCDPISGHTALYWYRQSLGQGLEFLIYFQGNSAPDKSGLPSDRFSAERTGGSVSTLTIQRTQQEDSAVYLCASSWGDTDTQYFGPGTRLTVL.

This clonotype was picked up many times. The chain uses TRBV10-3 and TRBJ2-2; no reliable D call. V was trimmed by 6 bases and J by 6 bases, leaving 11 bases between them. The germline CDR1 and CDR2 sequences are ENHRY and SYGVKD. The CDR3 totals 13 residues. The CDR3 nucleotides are TGTGCCATCAGCCCCCGACTCTCCGGGGAGCTGTTTTTT. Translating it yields CAISPRLSGELFF.

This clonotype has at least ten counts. The DNA for the CDR3 is TGTGCCAGCATTAAACAGCCGAACACTGAAGCTTTCTTT. Translating it yields CASIKQPNTEAFF. J is TRBJ1-1 and V is TRBV7-9; D gene ambiguous. V was shortened by 7 bases and J by 1 base, with 10 bases between the two germline ends. CDR3 length: 13 amino acids. CDR1 is SEHNR and CDR2 is FQNEAQ in the germline V gene (reference sequence). The full variable domain, rest sourced from reference TRBV7-9 and TRBJ1-1, is DTGVSQNPRHKITKRGQNVTFRCDPISEHNRLYWYRQTLGQGPEFLTYFQNEAQLEKSRLLSDRFSAERPKGSFSTLEIQRTEQGDSAMYLCASIKQPNTEAFFGQGTRLTVV.

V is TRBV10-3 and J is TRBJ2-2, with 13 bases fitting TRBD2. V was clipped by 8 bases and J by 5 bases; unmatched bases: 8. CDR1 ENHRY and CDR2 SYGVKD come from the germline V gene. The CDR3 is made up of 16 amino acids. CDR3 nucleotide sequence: TGTGCCATCGCCACGGGACTAGCGGGGAGGACCGGGGAGCTGTTTTTT. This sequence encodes CAIATGLAGRTGELFF.

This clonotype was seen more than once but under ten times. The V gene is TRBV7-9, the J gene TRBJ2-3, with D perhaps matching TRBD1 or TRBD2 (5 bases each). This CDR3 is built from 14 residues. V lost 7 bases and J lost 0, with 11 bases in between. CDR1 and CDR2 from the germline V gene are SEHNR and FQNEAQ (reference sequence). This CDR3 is CASTGTSSTDTQYF. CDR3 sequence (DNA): TGTGCCAGCACAGGGACCTCTAGCACAGATACGCAGTATTTT.

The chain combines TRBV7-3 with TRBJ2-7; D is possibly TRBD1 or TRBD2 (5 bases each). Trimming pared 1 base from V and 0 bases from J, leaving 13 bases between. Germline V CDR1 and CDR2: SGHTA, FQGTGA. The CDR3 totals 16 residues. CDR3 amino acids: CASSLRGAPSSYEQYF. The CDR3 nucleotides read TGTGCCAGCAGCTTAAGAGGGGCGCCCTCCTCCTACGAGCAGTACTTC. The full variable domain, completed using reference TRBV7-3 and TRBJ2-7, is GAGVSQTPSNKVTEKGKYVELRCDPISGHTALYWYRQSLGQGPEFLIYFQGTGAADDSGLPNDRFFAVRPEGSVSTLKIQRTERGDSAVYLCASSLRGAPSSYEQYFGPGTRLTVT.

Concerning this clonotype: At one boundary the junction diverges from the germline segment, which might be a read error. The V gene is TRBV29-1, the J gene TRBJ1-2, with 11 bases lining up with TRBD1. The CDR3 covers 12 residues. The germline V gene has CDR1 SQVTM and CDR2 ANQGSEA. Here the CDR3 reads CSVEGQGAGYTF. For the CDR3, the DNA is TGCAGCGTGGAAGGACAGGGGGCTGGGTACACCTTC. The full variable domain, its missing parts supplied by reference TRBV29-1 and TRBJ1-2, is SAVISQKPSRDICQRGTSLTIQCQVDSQVTMMFWYRQQPGQSLTLIATANQGSEATYESGFVIDKFPISRPNLTFSTLTVSNMSPEDSSIYLCSVEGQGAGYTFGSGTRLTVV.

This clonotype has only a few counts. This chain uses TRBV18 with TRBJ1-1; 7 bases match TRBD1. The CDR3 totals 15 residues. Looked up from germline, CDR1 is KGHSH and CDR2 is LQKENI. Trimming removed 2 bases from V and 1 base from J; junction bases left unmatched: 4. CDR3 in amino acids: CASSPYGTENTEAFF. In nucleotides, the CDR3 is TGTGCCAGCTCACCATACGGGACAGAGAACACTGAAGCTTTCTTT.

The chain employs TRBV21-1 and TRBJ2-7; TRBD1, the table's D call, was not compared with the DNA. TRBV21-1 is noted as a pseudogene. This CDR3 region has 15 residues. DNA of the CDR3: TGTGCCAGCAGGTATCCCGGGACAGAGGCCTACGAGCAGTACGTC. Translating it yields CASRYPGTEAYEQYV.

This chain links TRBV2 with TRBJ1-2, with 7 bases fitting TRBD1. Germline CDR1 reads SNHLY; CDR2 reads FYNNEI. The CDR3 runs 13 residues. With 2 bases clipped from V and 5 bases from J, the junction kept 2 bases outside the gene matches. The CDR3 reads CASSEIRGYGYTF. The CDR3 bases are TGTGCCAGCAGTGAAATCAGGGGGTATGGCTACACCTTC.

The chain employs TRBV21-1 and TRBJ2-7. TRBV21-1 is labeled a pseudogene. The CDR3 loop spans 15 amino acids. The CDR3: CASSKVVGRWYEQYF. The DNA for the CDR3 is TGTGCCAGCAGCAAAGTTGTCGGCAGGTGGTACGAGCAGTACTTC.

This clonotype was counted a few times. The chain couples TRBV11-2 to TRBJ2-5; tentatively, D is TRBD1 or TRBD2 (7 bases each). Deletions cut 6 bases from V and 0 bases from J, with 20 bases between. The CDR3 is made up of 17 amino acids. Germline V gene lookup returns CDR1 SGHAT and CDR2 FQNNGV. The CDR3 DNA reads TGTGCCAGCAGGCAGGGAGGGGGGGACAGTCACCAAGAGACCCAGTACTTC. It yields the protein CASRQGGGDSHQETQYF.

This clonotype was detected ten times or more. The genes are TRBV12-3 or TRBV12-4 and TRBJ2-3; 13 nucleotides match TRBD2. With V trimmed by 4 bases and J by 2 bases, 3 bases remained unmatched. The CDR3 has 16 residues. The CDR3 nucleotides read TGTGCCAGCAGTTCGGGACTAGCGGGGTCCACAGATACGCAGTATTTT. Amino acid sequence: CASSSGLAGSTDTQYF.

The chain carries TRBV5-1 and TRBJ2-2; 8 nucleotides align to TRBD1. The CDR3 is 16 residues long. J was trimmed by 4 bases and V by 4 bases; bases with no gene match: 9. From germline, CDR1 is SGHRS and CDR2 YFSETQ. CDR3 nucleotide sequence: TGCGCCAGCAGCCCTGACAGGGGTTGGAGCACCGGGGAGCTGTTTTTT. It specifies CASSPDRGWSTGELFF.

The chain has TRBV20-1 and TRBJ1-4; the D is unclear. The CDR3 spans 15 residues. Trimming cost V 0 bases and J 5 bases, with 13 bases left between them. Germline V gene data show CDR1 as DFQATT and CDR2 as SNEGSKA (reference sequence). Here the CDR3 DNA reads TGCAGTGCTAGAGATGAAGGACCGGGGAATGAAAAACTGTTTTTT. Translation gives CSARDEGPGNEKLFF.

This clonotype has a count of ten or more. The CDR3 DNA reads as TGCGCCAGCAGCTTGGAGGACGGCAGCACAGATACGCAGTATTTT. Protein sequence: CASSLEDGSTDTQYF. J is TRBJ2-3 and V is TRBV5-1; D call uncertain. Germline CDR1 reads SGHRS; CDR2 reads YFSETQ. Trimming took off 0 bases at V and 0 bases at J, with 8 bases between the two ends. The CDR3 is made up of 15 amino acids.

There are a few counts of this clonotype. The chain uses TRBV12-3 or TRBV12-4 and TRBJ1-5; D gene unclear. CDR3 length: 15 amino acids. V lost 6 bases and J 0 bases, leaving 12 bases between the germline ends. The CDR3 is CASSHTRFSNQPQHF. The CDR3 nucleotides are TGTGCCAGCAGCCATACTCGTTTTAGCAATCAGCCCCAGCATTTT.

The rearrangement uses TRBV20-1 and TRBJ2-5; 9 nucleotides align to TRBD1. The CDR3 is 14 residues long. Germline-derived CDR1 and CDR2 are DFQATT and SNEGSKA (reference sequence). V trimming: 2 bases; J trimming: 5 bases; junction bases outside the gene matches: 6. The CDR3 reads CSARRDRVSETQYF. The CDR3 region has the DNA TGCAGTGCTAGAAGGGACAGGGTCTCGGAGACCCAGTACTTC.